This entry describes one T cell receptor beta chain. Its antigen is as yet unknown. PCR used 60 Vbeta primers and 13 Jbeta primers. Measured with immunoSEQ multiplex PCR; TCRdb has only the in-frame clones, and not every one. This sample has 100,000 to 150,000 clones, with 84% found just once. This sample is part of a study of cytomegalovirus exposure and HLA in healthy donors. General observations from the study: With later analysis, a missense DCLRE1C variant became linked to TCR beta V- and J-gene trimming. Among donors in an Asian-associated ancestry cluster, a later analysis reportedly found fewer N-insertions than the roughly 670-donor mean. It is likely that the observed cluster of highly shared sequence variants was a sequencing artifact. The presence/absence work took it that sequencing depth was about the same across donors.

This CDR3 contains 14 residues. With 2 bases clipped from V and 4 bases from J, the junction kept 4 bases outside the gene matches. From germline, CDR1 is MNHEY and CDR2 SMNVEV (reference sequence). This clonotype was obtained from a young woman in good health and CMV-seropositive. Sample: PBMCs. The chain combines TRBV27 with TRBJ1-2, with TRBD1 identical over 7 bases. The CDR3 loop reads CASSLKGGGYGYTF. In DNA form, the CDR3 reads TGTGCCAGCAGTTTAAAAGGGGGCGGCTATGGCTACACCTTC.